This T cell receptor beta chain derives from a study of regulatory T cells in long-lasting Graves disease. Study-wide findings and caveats: The study found TRBV28, TRBJ1-2 and TRBJ2-5 favored in persistent disease.

Building of the TCR beta libraries involved iRepertoire HTBI primers and Arm-PCR of CDR3 regions. As processed by the authors: Samples collectively showed 62 TRBV and some 14 TRBJ segments. Each CDR3 protein gets one entry after TCRdb re-called the multiplex PCR reads with MiXCR. These V and J calls derive from TCRdb rather than the authors' analysis. This table has 350,000 to 550,000 distinct CDR3 sequences, about 17% appearing once. The CDR3 length is 12 residues. V was pared by 3 bases and J by 5 bases, with 6 bases between. The germline gives CDR1 SGHTA, CDR2 FQGNSA. This clonotype showed up many times. The antigen is unknown. The time point was: newly diagnosed GD, antithyroid drugs for less than 3 months. TCR sequences were obtained from RNA taken from PBMCs. These data are also associated with another study on T cells in Graves' hyperthyroidism and ophthalmopathy. That study adds: Graves' hyperthyroidism was deemed stable given no ophthalmopathy progression within 18 months. Diagnoses rested on clinical symptoms, serum thyroxine and TRAb, thyroid ultrasound and orbital computed tomography.

The gene calls are TRBV7-2 and TRBJ2-3; D is undetermined. The sequencing used peripheral blood mononuclear cells (PBMCs), collected at new diagnosis, from a patient treated with antithyroid drugs. The sequence was obtained from a woman between 18 and 29 years old with Graves disease. The CDR3 nucleotides read TGTGCCAGCAGCTTGCGTGTAGATACGCAGTATTTT. Amino acid sequence: CASSLRVDTQYF. The full variable domain, with the rest looked up from reference TRBV7-2 and TRBJ2-3, is GAGVSQSPSNKVTEKGKDVELRCDPISGHTALYWYRQSLGQGLEFLIYFQGNSAPDKSGLPSDRFSAERTGGSVSTLTIQRTQQEDSAVYLCASSLRVDTQYFGPGTRLTVL.